Described below is a single T cell receptor beta chain sequence and its context. The antigen remains undetermined. CDR3 length: 14 amino acids. V lost 5 bases, J lost 10 bases, and 9 bases stayed unmatched. Germline CDR1 is SGDLS and CDR2 is YYNGEE. This entry belongs to a study of cytomegalovirus exposure and HLA in healthy donors. Study-wide results and limits: Common viral pathogens (according to a later analysis) appeared linked to several of the most significant clusters. Reportedly, diagnosis of cytomegalovirus status by the classifier showed high specificity and sensitivity.

Donors were ostensibly healthy at sampling, although undocumented immune exposures were probable. The PCR was carried out with 60 Vbeta primers and 13 Jbeta primers. Only in-frame clones appear in the TCRdb table, and some are missing; sequencing was by immunoSEQ multiplex PCR. The sample records under 150,000 clones, around three quarters being singletons. The TCR comes from a young man in good health and CMV-seronegative. The chain combines TRBV9 with TRBJ2-1; 10 nucleotides agree with TRBD1. Sequences were obtained from PBMCs. The CDR3 nucleotides are TGTGCCAGCAGTGGGACAGGGGCAACCATGGAGCAGTTCTTC. This sequence encodes CASSGTGATMEQFF.